The 13 T cell receptor beta chains presented below share a single source sample, sequenced in a study of blood T cell repertoires in COVID-19. Generated by immunoSEQ multiplex PCR, the TCRdb table keeps only in-frame clones and is missing some. The repertoire includes 35,000 to 45,000 clones, approximately 91% of them detected once, and approximately 14% sits in the top ten. The sample taken for sequencing was peripheral blood. Every receptor here comes from a human donor in a cohort sampled during active COVID-19.

The CDR3 DNA reads as TGTGCCAGCAGCCATGCGGGGACTAGCGGGGGAGGGAATGAGCAGTTCTTC. This translates into CASSHAGTSGGGNEQFF. This chain connects TRBV3-1 (or the pseudogene TRBV3-2) to TRBJ2-1; the match to TRBD2 covers 14 bases. The V segment lost 3 bases and the J segment 7 bases; nucleotides outside the gene matches: 8. The CDR3 covers 17 residues. Looked up from germline, CDR1 is LGHDT and CDR2 is YNNKEL (reference sequence).

The J gene is TRBJ2-3, the V gene TRBV11-3, with unresolved D. Germline V gives CDR1 SGHNT, CDR2 YENEEA. V gave up 0 bases and J gave up 4 bases, with 14 bases separating them. This CDR3 has 16 residues. CDR3 sequence reads: CASSLDPSRGADTQYF. For the CDR3, the DNA is TGTGCCAGCAGCTTAGATCCTTCCCGTGGAGCAGATACGCAGTATTTT. Complete variable domain (other parts from reference TRBV11-3 and TRBJ2-3): EAGVVQSPRYKIIEKKQPVAFWCNPISGHNTLYWYLQNLGQGPELLIRYENEEAVDDSQLPKDRFSAERLKGVDSTLKIQPAELGDSAVYLCASSLDPSRGADTQYFGPGTRLTVL.

V gene TRBV7-9 combines with J gene TRBJ1-1; D is possibly TRBD1 (6 bases). Germline CDR1 SEHNR, CDR2 FQNEAQ (reference sequence). The CDR3 extends over 14 amino acids. Trimming left V 3 bases short and J 6 bases short, with 14 bases between. The DNA for the CDR3 is TGTGCCAGCAGCTTTCCAGGGGTGAGCGCTGAAGCTTTCTTT. Residues: CASSFPGVSAEAFF.

The chain is built from TRBV19 and TRBJ1-1; tentatively, D is TRBD1 (6 bases). The CDR3 extends over 13 amino acids. CDR1 and CDR2 (germline): LNHDA, SQIVND (reference sequence). Trimming cost V 4 bases and J 2 bases, with 8 bases left between them. In nucleotides, the CDR3 is TGTGCCAGTAGTACACAGGGCAACACTGAAGCTTTCTTT. This gives the protein CASSTQGNTEAFF. Full variable domain (rest looked up from reference TRBV19 and TRBJ1-1): DGGITQSPKYLFRKEGQNVTLSCEQNLNHDAMYWYRQDPGQGLRLIYYSQIVNDFQKGDIAEGYSVSREKKESFPLTVTSAQKNPTAFYLCASSTQGNTEAFFGQGTRLTVV.

This chain connects TRBV9 to TRBJ2-7; 12 positions match TRBD2. Germline V lookup: CDR1 SGDLS, CDR2 YYNGEE. The CDR3 extends over 14 amino acids. V dropped 6 bases and J dropped 6; count of bases not matched to a gene: 7. CDR3 sequence (DNA): TGTGCCAGCACCCTGGGACTAGCGGGTACCGAGCAGTACTTC. Residues: CASTLGLAGTEQYF.

J is TRBJ2-2 and V is TRBV18; TRBD2 matches at 8 bases. Per germline, CDR1 KGHSH and CDR2 LQKENI. This CDR3 is built from 18 residues. V trimming: 3 bases; J trimming: 0 bases; junction bases outside the gene matches: 9. In nucleotides, the CDR3 is TGTGCCAGCTCACCCCGTGCTACGGGGGGGACGAACACCGGGGAGCTGTTTTTT. Translation gives CASSPRATGGTNTGELFF.

This clone showed up just once. The chain employs TRBV5-1 and TRBJ2-5; TRBD2 might be the D (6 bases). Trimming cost V 1 base and J 5 bases, with 12 bases left between them. Germline-derived CDR1 and CDR2 are SGHRS and YFSETQ. CDR3 length: 14 residues. This CDR3 is CASSLFGGRETQYF. The DNA for the CDR3 is TGCGCCAGCAGCTTGTTCGGGGGACGCGAGACCCAGTACTTC.

This chain links TRBV14 with TRBJ2-7, with TRBD1 identical over 8 bases. The germline CDR1 and CDR2 sequences are SGHDN and FVKESK. J was trimmed by 6 bases and V by 3 bases; bases with no gene match: 10. This CDR3 is 15 amino acids long. The CDR3 reads CASSQARDRHREQYF. The CDR3 DNA is TGTGCCAGCAGCCAGGCCCGGGACAGGCACCGCGAGCAGTACTTC.

The V gene is TRBV5-1, the J gene TRBJ1-6; D is ambiguous. V lost 6 bases and J 0 bases, leaving 10 bases between the germline ends. CDR1 and CDR2 (germline): SGHRS, YFSETQ. This CDR3 contains 15 residues. The CDR3 nucleotides read TGCGCCAGCAAAGAGCTTAGCTCCTATAATTCACCCCTCCACTTT. Its translation: CASKELSSYNSPLHF.

V usage is TRBV7-2 and J usage is TRBJ1-1; 12 bases agree with TRBD1. The germline V gene encodes CDR1 SGHTA and CDR2 FQGNSA. V gave up 5 bases and J gave up 2 bases; unmatched junction bases: 3. The CDR3 consists of 15 residues. In DNA form, the CDR3 reads TGTGCCAGCAGCGTCGGGACAGGGGGCAACACTGAAGCTTTCTTT. Translation: CASSVGTGGNTEAFF.

The chain links TRBV19 to TRBJ2-7; 8 bases agree with TRBD1. Looked up from germline, CDR1 is LNHDA and CDR2 is SQIVND (reference sequence). Unmatched junction bases numbered 10, after V lost 6 bases and J lost 6 bases. The length of the CDR3 is 14 residues. The CDR3 loop is CASSPTGEDREQYF. DNA of the CDR3: TGTGCCAGTAGCCCGACAGGGGAGGATCGCGAGCAGTACTTC.

This clone was observed once. J is TRBJ1-2 and V is TRBV6-1; no clear D. This CDR3 is 14 amino acids long. V was clipped by 3 bases and J by 4 bases, with 12 bases between them. Per germline, CDR1 MNHNS and CDR2 SASEGT. CDR3 nucleotides: TGTGCCAGCAGTGAGGGCTTACCGGTCTATGGCTACACCTTC. This sequence encodes CASSEGLPVYGYTF.

The genes are TRBV9 and TRBJ1-3; perhaps TRBD1 as D (6 bases). The CDR3 sequence is 15 residues long. Germline V lookup: CDR1 SGDLS, CDR2 YYNGEE. V lost 0 bases and J 0 bases, leaving 7 bases between the germline ends. CDR3 bases: TGTGCCAGCAGCGTAGAACAGGGCTCTGGAAACACCATATATTTT. Translation gives CASSVEQGSGNTIYF. Looking up the rest from reference TRBV9 and TRBJ1-3 gives the full variable domain: DSGVTQTPKHLITATGQRVTLRCSPRSGDLSVYWYQQSLDQGLQFLIQYYNGEERAKGNILERFSAQQFPDLHSELNLSSLELGDSALYFCASSVEQGSGNTIYFGEGSWLTVV.